The TCR beta chain under discussion was sequenced for a study of CD8 T cells in Susac syndrome. At the level of the study: There were about six sequenced Susac syndrome patients with active disease and about 8 in remission.

After extraction with the RNeasy kit, about 0.5 to 1 ug of the RNA was reverse transcribed using random hexamers. TCR beta CDR3 was amplified by immunoSEQ multiplex PCR. This amplification extended across 54 Vbeta and 13 Jbeta segments. TCRdb reprocessed the immunoSEQ multiplex PCR reads via MiXCR and lists one record per CDR3 protein. This table has 150,000 to 160,000 distinct CDR3 sequences, approximately 95% appearing once. Points from the study as a whole: Clonal expansion did not appear in Susac syndrome CD4+ T cell repertoires.

With regard to this clonotype: The antigen remains undetermined.

The patients with Susac syndrome were individuals who fulfilled the recently defined diagnostic criteria for disease that was either definite or probable. V lost 9 bases and J lost 0, with 12 bases in between. The CDR3 length is 14 residues. This TCR came from a human donor with Susac syndrome. V and J are TRBV12-3 or TRBV12-4 and TRBJ2-1, with TRBD2 as a possible D gene (5 bases). Sequenced sample: CD4+ T cells from PBMCs. CDR3 in amino acids: CASSLDSSYNEQFF. Written as DNA, the CDR3 is TGTGCCAGTTCTTTGGACTCCTCCTACAATGAGCAGTTCTTC.